Shown below are 24 T cell receptor beta chains from a single sample sequenced in a study of CD4 T cells in relation to SARS-CoV-2 and coronaviruses. Their specific antigens are unknown. The data were produced by immunoSEQ multiplex PCR, yet TCRdb's version contains in-frame clones alone and is incomplete. The sample gives some 29,000 clones, roughly 76% of which show up once; over 15% is in the top ten. Unexposed donor CD4+ T cells date from 2011-2018, before the COVID-19 pandemic. CD4+ T cells were isolated from the cells after about nine days of culture. What was sequenced was CD4+ T cells from PBMCs, cultured in vitro. These receptors all stem from a human donor in good health.

The gene calls are TRBV30 and TRBJ1-2; 7 nucleotides align to TRBD1. Trimming at V came to 4 bases and at J to 7 bases, leaving 9 bases not matched to a gene. Looked up from germline, CDR1 is GTSNPN and CDR2 is SVGIG (reference sequence). CDR3 size: 13 residues. The chain's CDR3 is CAWTNTGVAGYTF. In DNA form, the CDR3 reads TGTGCCTGGACCAATACAGGGGTGGCTGGCTACACCTTC.

This clone was found a few times. The rearrangement joins TRBV28 to TRBJ1-2; D is possibly TRBD1 (5 bases). Germline CDR1 MDHEN, CDR2 SYDVKM. The germline V and J ends were trimmed by 3 bases and 6 bases, with 5 bases remaining between them. The CDR3 spans 11 residues. The CDR3 DNA reads as TGTGCCAGCAGTTTGGGGGATGGCTACACCTTC. Amino acid sequence: CASSLGDGYTF.

This clone has more than one count but fewer than ten. This sequence joins TRBV9 and TRBJ2-2, with TRBD2 matching over 11 bases. Germline lookup yields CDR1 SGDLS and CDR2 YYNGEE. The CDR3 has 16 residues. With V trimmed by 4 bases and J by 2 bases, 4 bases remained unmatched. CDR3 sequence (DNA): TGTGCCAGCAGCATAGGACTAGCGGGTAACACCGGGGAGCTGTTTTTT. Protein product: CASSIGLAGNTGELFF.

The genes are TRBV28 and TRBJ2-7; D possibly corresponds to TRBD2 (5 bases). The length of the CDR3 is 13 residues. Germline loops: CDR1 MDHEN, CDR2 SYDVKM. Trimming stripped 6 bases from V and 7 bases from J, with 16 bases between. In nucleotides, the CDR3 is TGTGCCAGCAGCCTCGGACGGGAAGGGGAGCAGTACTTC. This gives the protein CASSLGREGEQYF.

V usage is TRBV12-3 or TRBV12-4 and J usage is TRBJ1-2; no firm D call. The CDR3 has 12 residues. Trimming took 5 bases from V and 7 from J, leaving 11 bases between them. CDR3 amino acids: CASSPSGAGYTF. In nucleotides, the CDR3 is TGTGCCAGCAGTCCCTCGGGTGCTGGCTACACCTTC.

The J gene is TRBJ1-1, the V gene TRBV3-1 (or the pseudogene TRBV3-2); possible D gene TRBD1, 5 bases. CDR1 is LGHDT and CDR2 is YNNKEL in the germline V gene (reference sequence). CDR3 size: 14 residues. Trimming stripped 4 bases from V and 11 bases from J, with 20 bases between. CDR3 DNA: TGTGCCAGCAGCCCTTCATCCGGGCGGGGGTTTGCTTTCTTT. Translation gives CASSPSSGRGFAFF.

The sample holds one count of this clone. This chain joins TRBV10-3 and TRBJ2-7; 8 bases align to TRBD2. The V and J ends lost 6 bases and 3 bases, in that order; junction bases with no gene match: 4. CDR3 length: 13 amino acids. The germline gives CDR1 ENHRY, CDR2 SYGVKD. CDR3 DNA: TGTGCCATCAGGCGGCTAGCGGGCTACGAGCAGTACTTC. Translation: CAIRRLAGYEQYF.

This chain joins TRBV6-5 and TRBJ1-1; D possibly corresponds to TRBD1 (6 bases). Germline-derived CDR1 and CDR2 are MNHEY and SVGAGI. The ends were cut back, 10 bases at V and 0 bases at J, with 18 bases in the middle. The CDR3 spans 15 residues. The CDR3 loop reads CATLRAGALNTEAFF. CDR3 in DNA: TGTGCCACCCTTAGGGCAGGGGCCCTGAACACTGAAGCTTTCTTT.

The chain has TRBV28 and TRBJ2-3, with D maybe TRBD2 (5 bases). Trimming left V 2 bases short and J 6 bases short, with 9 bases between. The germline gives CDR1 MDHEN, CDR2 SYDVKM. The CDR3 spans 13 residues. In DNA form, the CDR3 reads TGTGCCAGCAGTTTAAACCGAGGGGATACGCAGTATTTT. Protein product: CASSLNRGDTQYF.

The chain combines TRBV7-2 with TRBJ2-7; TRBD2 agrees at 8 bases. The trim removed 0 bases at V and 7 bases at J, leaving 8 bases unmatched. Germline assignment: CDR1 SGHTA and CDR2 FQGNSA. The CDR3 is 15 residues long. Here the CDR3 DNA reads TGTGCCAGCAGCTTAGCTAGCGGGGCCCCCTTAGAGCAGTACTTC. It encodes CASSLASGAPLEQYF.

The chain couples TRBV19 to TRBJ2-1, with D maybe TRBD1 (6 bases). V was pared by 7 bases and J by 6 bases, with 16 bases between. CDR3 size: 14 residues. Per the germline V gene, CDR1 is LNHDA and CDR2 is SQIVND (reference sequence). This chain's CDR3 is CASTTGHEFNEQFF. The CDR3 DNA reads as TGTGCCAGTACCACGGGACACGAGTTCAATGAGCAGTTCTTC.

J is TRBJ1-2 and V is TRBV11-2; 9 nucleotides align to TRBD1. This CDR3 spans 14 amino acids. Trimming removed 4 bases from V and 3 bases from J; junction bases left unmatched: 3. The germline CDR1 and CDR2 sequences are SGHAT and FQNNGV. The DNA of the CDR3 is TGTGCCAGCAGCTCGGACAGGGGAGACTATGGCTACACCTTC. Its translation: CASSSDRGDYGYTF.

The V call is TRBV19, the J call TRBJ2-1; 13 bases fit TRBD2. The CDR3 extends over 19 amino acids. Germline CDR1 and CDR2: LNHDA and SQIVND (reference sequence). V shed 5 bases, J shed 1 base, and the junction held 11 bases outside the gene matches. The CDR3 DNA follows: TGTGCCAGTAGTTGGATTACTAGCGGGGGGGCGAGGTCCTACAATGAGCAGTTCTTC. This codes for CASSWITSGGARSYNEQFF.

The rearrangement links TRBV6-1 to TRBJ2-2; D remains unclear. Germline V gene data show CDR1 as MNHNS and CDR2 as SASEGT. Trimming removed 7 bases at V and 3 bases at J, with 12 bases between. The CDR3 spans 14 residues. Written as DNA, the CDR3 is TGTGCCAGCACCGCCACCCGGGACACCGGGGAGCTGTTTTTT. Translation: CASTATRDTGELFF.

In DNA, the CDR3 is TGCGCCAGCAGCCAAGGCTTAGGGGGGCCGAATGAGCAGTTCTTC. It encodes CASSQGLGGPNEQFF. The chain recombines TRBV4-3 with TRBJ2-1; D tentatively fits TRBD1 or TRBD2 (6 bases each). The CDR3 contains 15 residues. The germline V gene encodes CDR1 LGHNA and CDR2 YSLEER. V was clipped by 1 base and J by 7 bases, with 14 bases between them.

The chain is built from TRBV7-9 and TRBJ2-1; 9 nucleotides agree with TRBD2. This CDR3 comprises 16 residues. V trimming: 3 bases; J trimming: 4 bases; junction bases outside the gene matches: 7. Germline values: CDR1 SEHNR, CDR2 FQNEAQ (reference sequence). The DNA of the CDR3 is TGTGCCAGCAGCTTCCTAGCGGGGAACTTATACAATGAGCAGTTCTTC. As protein: CASSFLAGNLYNEQFF.

The chain recombines TRBV5-6 with TRBJ1-4, with D possibly matching TRBD1 (6 bases). Germline assignment: CDR1 SGHDT and CDR2 YYEEEE. There are 14 residues in the CDR3. V shed 2 bases and J shed 5 bases, with 10 bases lying between them. The CDR3, as DNA: TGTGCCAGCAGCTTTTACAGGGAGAATGAAAAACTGTTTTTT. Its protein is CASSFYRENEKLFF.

This chain connects TRBV18 to TRBJ2-7, with D uncertain. V was cut by 3 bases and J by 0 bases, with 6 bases left in between. There are 13 residues in the CDR3. CDR1 is KGHSH and CDR2 is LQKENI in the germline V gene. The CDR3 DNA sequence: TGTGCCAGCTCACCGACACGCTCCTACGAGCAGTACTTC. This gives the protein CASSPTRSYEQYF.

The rearrangement uses TRBV27 and TRBJ2-5; D may match TRBD1 or TRBD2 (6 bases each). There are 14 residues in the CDR3. The V and J ends lost 7 bases and 5 bases respectively, with 17 bases between them. The germline V gene encodes CDR1 MNHEY and CDR2 SMNVEV (reference sequence). The CDR3 protein is CASTNERGRETQYF. Here the CDR3 DNA reads TGTGCCAGCACCAACGAGAGGGGGAGGGAGACCCAGTACTTC.

This clone was seen a handful of times. The rearrangement uses TRBV2 and TRBJ1-2; possibly TRBD1 for D (5 bases). Germline V gene data show CDR1 as SNHLY and CDR2 as FYNNEI. This CDR3 comprises 13 residues. Between the trimmed V and J ends, which lost 4 bases and 8 bases, there was a span of 14 bases. The chain's CDR3 is CASSGAGRAGYTF. DNA for the CDR3: TGTGCCAGCAGTGGGGCAGGGAGGGCAGGCTACACCTTC.

The genes are TRBV6-1 and TRBJ2-3; D perhaps matches TRBD2 (5 bases). This CDR3 has 13 amino acids. Germline assignment: CDR1 MNHNS and CDR2 SASEGT. Trimming removed 2 bases from V and 6 bases from J, with 9 bases in between. This CDR3 reads CASSESGRDTQYF. In nucleotides, the CDR3 is TGTGCCAGCAGTGAAAGCGGACGGGATACGCAGTATTTT.

This clone was seen once. J is TRBJ2-2 and V is TRBV7-2; tentatively, D is TRBD1 or TRBD2 (6 bases each). CDR3 length: 14 amino acids. Trimming shortened V by 2 bases and J by 6 bases, and 10 bases separated the two germline ends. Germline-derived CDR1 and CDR2 are SGHTA and FQGNSA. Written as DNA, the CDR3 is TGTGCCAGCAGCTTACGGGGGCCCCCCGGGGAGCTGTTTTTT. Residues: CASSLRGPPGELFF.

There are a few counts of this clone. The chain couples TRBV4-1 to TRBJ1-3; 8 nucleotides align to TRBD1. The V and J ends lost 4 bases and 3 bases, in that order; junction bases with no gene match: 2. Germline V gene lookup returns CDR1 MGHRA and CDR2 YSYEKL. The CDR3 sequence is 14 residues long. CDR3 nucleotide sequence: TGCGCCAGCAGCCCAGGGGGCTTTGGAAACACCATATATTTT. This translates into CASSPGGFGNTIYF.

J is TRBJ2-3 and V is TRBV11-1; D is perhaps TRBD2 (6 bases). There are 15 residues in the CDR3. V was cut by 5 bases and J by 1 base, with 13 bases left in between. Germline V gene lookup returns CDR1 SGHAT and CDR2 FQDESV (reference sequence). CDR3 amino acids: CASSPPERGTDTQYF. As DNA, the CDR3 is TGTGCCAGCAGCCCCCCAGAGCGGGGCACAGATACGCAGTATTTT. Variable domain in full (rest from reference TRBV11-1 and TRBJ2-3): EAEVAQSPRYKITEKSQAVAFWCDPISGHATLYWYRQILGQGPELLVQFQDESVVDDSQLPKDRFSAERLKGVDSTLKIQPAELGDSAMYLCASSPPERGTDTQYFGPGTRLTVL.